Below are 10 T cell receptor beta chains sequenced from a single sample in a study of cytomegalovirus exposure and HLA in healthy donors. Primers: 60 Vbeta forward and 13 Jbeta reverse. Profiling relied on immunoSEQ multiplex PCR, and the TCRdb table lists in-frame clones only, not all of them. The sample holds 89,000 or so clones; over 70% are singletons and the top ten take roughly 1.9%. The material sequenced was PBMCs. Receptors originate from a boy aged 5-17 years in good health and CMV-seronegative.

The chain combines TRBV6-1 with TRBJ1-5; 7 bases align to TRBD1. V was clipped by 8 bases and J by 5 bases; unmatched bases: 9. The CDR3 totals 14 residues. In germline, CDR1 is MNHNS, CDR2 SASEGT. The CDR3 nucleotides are TGTGCCAGCGGGAGACAGGGAAGGGATCAGCCCCAGCATTTT. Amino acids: CASGRQGRDQPQHF.

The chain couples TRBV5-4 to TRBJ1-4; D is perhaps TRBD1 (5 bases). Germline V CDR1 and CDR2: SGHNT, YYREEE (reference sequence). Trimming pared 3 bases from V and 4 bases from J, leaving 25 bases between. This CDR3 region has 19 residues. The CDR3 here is CASSYSSTTRYGGNEKLFF. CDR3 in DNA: TGTGCCAGCAGCTACTCTTCCACGACCCGTTACGGGGGTAATGAAAAACTGTTTTTT.

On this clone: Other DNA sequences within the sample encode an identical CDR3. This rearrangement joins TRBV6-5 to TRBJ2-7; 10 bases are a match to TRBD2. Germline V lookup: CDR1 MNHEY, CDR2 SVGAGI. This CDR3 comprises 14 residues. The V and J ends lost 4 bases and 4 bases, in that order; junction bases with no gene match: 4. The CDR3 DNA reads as TGTGCCAGCAGTTTAGCGGGGGGCCCTTACGAGCAGTACTTC. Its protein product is CASSLAGGPYEQYF.

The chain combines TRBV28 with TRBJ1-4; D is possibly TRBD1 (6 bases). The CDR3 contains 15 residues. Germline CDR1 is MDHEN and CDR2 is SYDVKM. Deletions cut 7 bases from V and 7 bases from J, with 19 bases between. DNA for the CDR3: TGTGCCAGCACCCGCGGGGGGGCAGGTATTGAAAAACTGTTTTTT. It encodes CASTRGGAGIEKLFF.

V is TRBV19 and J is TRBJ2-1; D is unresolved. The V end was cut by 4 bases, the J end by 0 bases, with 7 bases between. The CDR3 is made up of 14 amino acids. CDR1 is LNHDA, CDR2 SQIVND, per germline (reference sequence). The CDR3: CASSTESSYNEQFF. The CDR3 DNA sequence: TGTGCCAGTAGTACGGAGAGCTCCTACAATGAGCAGTTCTTC.

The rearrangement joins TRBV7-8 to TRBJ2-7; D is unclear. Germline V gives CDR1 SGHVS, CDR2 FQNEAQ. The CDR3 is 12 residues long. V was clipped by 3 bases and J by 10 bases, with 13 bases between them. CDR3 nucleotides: TGTGCCAGCAGCTTGGGCCCATTGTATCAGTACTTC. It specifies CASSLGPLYQYF.

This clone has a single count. CDR3 sequence reads: CASSPRAYNEQFF. The CDR3 DNA is TGTGCCAGCAGTCCACGGGCCTACAATGAGCAGTTCTTC. The chain is built from TRBV6-1 and TRBJ2-1; D gene uncertain. Germline values: CDR1 MNHNS, CDR2 SASEGT. This CDR3 has 13 amino acids. Trimming left V 5 bases short and J 2 bases short, with 7 bases between.

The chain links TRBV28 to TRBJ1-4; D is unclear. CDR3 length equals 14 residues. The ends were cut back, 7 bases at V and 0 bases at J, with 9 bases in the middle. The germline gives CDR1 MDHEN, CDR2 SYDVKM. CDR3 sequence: CASTPIATNEKLFF. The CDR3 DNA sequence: TGTGCCAGCACCCCTATCGCAACTAATGAAAAACTGTTTTTT. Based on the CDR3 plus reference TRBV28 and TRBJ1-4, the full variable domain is DVKVTQSSRYLVKRTGEKVFLECVQDMDHENMFWYRQDPGLGLRLIYFSYDVKMKEKGDIPEGYSVSREKKERFSLILESASTNQTSMYLCASTPIATNEKLFFGSGTQLSVL.

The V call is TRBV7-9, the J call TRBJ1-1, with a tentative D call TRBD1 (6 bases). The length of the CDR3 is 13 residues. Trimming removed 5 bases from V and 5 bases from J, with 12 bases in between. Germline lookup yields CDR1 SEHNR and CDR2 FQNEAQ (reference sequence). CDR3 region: CASSPEDRTEAFF. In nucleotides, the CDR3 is TGTGCCAGCAGCCCGGAAGACAGGACTGAAGCTTTCTTT.

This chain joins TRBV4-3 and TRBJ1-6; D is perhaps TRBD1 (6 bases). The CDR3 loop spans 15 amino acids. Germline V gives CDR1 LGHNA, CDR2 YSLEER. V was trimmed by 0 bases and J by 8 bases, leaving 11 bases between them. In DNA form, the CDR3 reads TGCGCCAGCAGCCAAGATAAGGGGGGGGATTCACCCCTCCACTTT. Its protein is CASSQDKGGDSPLHF.